What follows are 14 T cell receptor beta chains derived from one specimen sequenced in a study of blood T cell repertoires in COVID-19. Here immunoSEQ multiplex PCR was the method, and the copy in TCRdb shows in-frame clones only, minus some. The data hold about 200,000 clones, with 80% to 85% observed a single time. The sample taken for sequencing was peripheral blood. Receptors originate from a middle-aged man with acute or convalescent COVID-19.

This chain links TRBV6-5 with TRBJ1-6; 7 nucleotides align to TRBD1. The CDR3 runs to 12 residues. J gave up 8 bases and V 8 bases, and 3 bases lay outside the gene matches. Germline assignment: CDR1 MNHEY and CDR2 SVGAGI. DNA for the CDR3: TGTGCCAGCCGACAGGGAGATTCACCCCTCCACTTT. This encodes CASRQGDSPLHF.

The chain is built from TRBV6-1 and TRBJ1-2, with D hard to call. The CDR3 loop spans 14 amino acids. Trimming pared 0 bases from V and 4 bases from J, leaving 9 bases between. The germline V gene has CDR1 MNHNS and CDR2 SASEGT. The CDR3 bases are TGTGCCAGCAGTGAAGCGCACGGGGTCTATGGCTACACCTTC. It yields the protein CASSEAHGVYGYTF.

The chain employs TRBV18 and TRBJ2-7; 11 positions match TRBD1. Trimming cost V 6 bases and J 4 bases; bases outside gene matches: 8. This CDR3 region has 15 residues. Germline V CDR1 and CDR2: KGHSH, LQKENI. Here the CDR3 reads CASSPGTGGAYEQYF. CDR3 DNA: TGTGCCAGCTCGCCTGGGACAGGGGGAGCGTACGAGCAGTACTTC.

This clone was counted once. The genes are TRBV6-5 and TRBJ2-7, with D perhaps TRBD1 (6 bases). The germline gives CDR1 MNHEY, CDR2 SVGAGI. V was shortened by 7 bases and J by 2 bases, with 15 bases between the two germline ends. The CDR3 length is 14 residues. CDR3 protein: CASKTRDTAYEQYF. The CDR3 DNA is TGTGCCAGCAAAACAAGGGACACTGCCTACGAGCAGTACTTC.

J is TRBJ1-1 and V is TRBV10-1; D is ambiguous. V gave up 10 bases and J gave up 3 bases, with 15 bases separating them. Germline lookup yields CDR1 WNHNN and CDR2 SYGVQD (reference sequence). The CDR3 runs to 13 residues. CDR3 sequence (DNA): TGCGCCACCCAAAGAGAGGGTGACACTGAAGCTTTCTTT. As protein: CATQREGDTEAFF.

The genes are TRBV6-5 and TRBJ1-5; D ambiguous. This CDR3 has 12 residues. Germline-derived CDR1 and CDR2 are MNHEY and SVGAGI. Deletions cut 4 bases from V and 2 bases from J, with 3 bases between. CDR3 in amino acids: CASSSGNQPQHF. For the CDR3, the DNA is TGTGCCAGCAGTTCCGGCAATCAGCCCCAGCATTTT.

The chain couples TRBV7-9 to TRBJ1-1; the D is unclear. Germline V gives CDR1 SEHNR, CDR2 FQNEAQ (reference sequence). This CDR3 contains 15 residues. V was pared by 1 base and J by 0 bases, with 9 bases between. The CDR3 coding sequence is TGTGCCAGCAGCTTAGGATACCTAATGAACACTGAAGCTTTCTTT. This codes for CASSLGYLMNTEAFF.

This chain uses TRBV7-2 with TRBJ2-5, with D tentatively TRBD2 (6 bases). The CDR3 is made up of 16 amino acids. Trimming stripped 5 bases from V and 5 bases from J, with 21 bases between. CDR1 SGHTA and CDR2 FQGNSA come from the germline V gene. The CDR3: CASSPAATGVRETQYF. The CDR3 bases are TGTGCCAGCAGCCCAGCCGCGACGGGGGTAAGGGAGACCCAGTACTTC.

V usage is TRBV7-2 and J usage is TRBJ2-3, with 11 bases that match TRBD2. Germline trimming cut 5 bases from V and 3 bases from J; bases unmatched to any gene: 7. The CDR3 extends over 16 amino acids. Germline CDR1 is SGHTA and CDR2 is FQGNSA. CDR3 residues: CASSPGTSGLTDTQYF. The CDR3 nucleotides are TGTGCCAGCAGCCCCGGGACTAGCGGACTAACAGATACGCAGTATTTT.

The chain combines TRBV5-4 with TRBJ2-2; 10 positions match TRBD2. This CDR3 is built from 17 residues. Germline CDR1 SGHNT, CDR2 YYREEE (reference sequence). The trim removed 3 bases at V and 2 bases at J, leaving 7 bases unmatched. This chain's CDR3 is CASSSGRTSGNTGELFF. The CDR3, as DNA: TGTGCCAGCAGCTCCGGTCGGACTAGCGGAAACACCGGGGAGCTGTTTTTT.

The chain employs TRBV5-4 and TRBJ2-2; possibly TRBD1 for D (6 bases). Germline assignment: CDR1 SGHNT and CDR2 YYREEE (reference sequence). This CDR3 has 19 amino acids. The ends were cut back, 2 bases at V and 2 bases at J, with 22 bases in the middle. The chain's CDR3 is CASSLQPTGVQLNTGELFF. CDR3 in DNA: TGTGCCAGCAGCTTACAACCGACAGGAGTTCAATTAAACACCGGGGAGCTGTTTTTT.

The chain recombines TRBV30 with TRBJ2-3; 9 nucleotides align to TRBD1. This CDR3 is built from 13 residues. V trimming: 7 bases; J trimming: 6 bases; junction bases outside the gene matches: 8. CDR1 is GTSNPN, CDR2 SVGIG, per germline (reference sequence). The DNA for the CDR3 is TGTGCCTATTGGGACAGGGTTTTGGATACGCAGTATTTT. Translated: CAYWDRVLDTQYF.

This rearrangement joins TRBV19 to TRBJ2-1; weak D call: TRBD1 (6 bases). V was shortened by 1 base and J by 11 bases, with 15 bases between the two germline ends. Germline V CDR1 and CDR2: LNHDA, SQIVND (reference sequence). CDR3 length equals 14 residues. CDR3 nucleotide sequence: TGTGCCAGTAGTATAGGGGGACAACTCCCGAAGCAGTTCTTC. It specifies CASSIGGQLPKQFF.

V and J are TRBV3-1 (or the pseudogene TRBV3-2) and TRBJ2-3; D gene unclear. Per germline, CDR1 LGHDT and CDR2 YNNKEL (reference sequence). Trimming took 0 bases from V and 2 from J, leaving 6 bases between them. The CDR3 sequence is 14 residues long. The CDR3 nucleotides are TGTGCCAGCAGCCAAGATCCCCTCACAGATACGCAGTATTTT. It translates to CASSQDPLTDTQYF.